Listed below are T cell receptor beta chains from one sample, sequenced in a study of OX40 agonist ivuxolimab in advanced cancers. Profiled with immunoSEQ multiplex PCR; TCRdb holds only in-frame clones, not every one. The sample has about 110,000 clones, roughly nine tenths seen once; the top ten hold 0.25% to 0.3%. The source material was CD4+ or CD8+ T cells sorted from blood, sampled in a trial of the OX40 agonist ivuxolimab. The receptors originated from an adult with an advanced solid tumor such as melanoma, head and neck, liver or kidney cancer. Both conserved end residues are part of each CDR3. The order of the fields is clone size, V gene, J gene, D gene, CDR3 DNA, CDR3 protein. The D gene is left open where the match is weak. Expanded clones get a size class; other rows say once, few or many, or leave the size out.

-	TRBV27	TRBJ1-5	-	TGTGCCAGCAGTTTGTCACTCGTAGGGCCCCAGCATTTT	CASSLSLVGPQHF
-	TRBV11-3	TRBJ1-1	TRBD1	TGTGCCAGCAGCTGGGGCAGCGGACAGGGGAACACTGAAGCTTTCTTT	CASSWGSGQGNTEAFF
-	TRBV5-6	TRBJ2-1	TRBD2	TGTGCCAGCAGCCAAGGACTAGCGGGACTCTCCTACAATGAGCAGTTCTTC	CASSQGLAGLSYNEQFF
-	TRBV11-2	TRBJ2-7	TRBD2	TGTGCCAGCAGCTTGTCAAGCTGGGAGGGGCAAGAGCAGTACTTC	CASSLSSWEGQEQYF
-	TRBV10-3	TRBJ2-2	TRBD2	TGTGCCATCGAAGCGGGACCGGCGCGCACCGGGGAGCTGTTTTTT	CAIEAGPARTGELFF
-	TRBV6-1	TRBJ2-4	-	TGTGCCAGCAGTGACCCCGGCGATATTCAGTACTTC	CASSDPGDIQYF
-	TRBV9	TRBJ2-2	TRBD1	TGTGCCAGCAGCGTCACAGGGGGCGGGGAGCTGTTTTTT	CASSVTGGGELFF
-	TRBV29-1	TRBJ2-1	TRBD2	TGCAGCGTTGAGGGGGGGAATTTCAATGAGCAGTTCTTC	CSVEGGNFNEQFF
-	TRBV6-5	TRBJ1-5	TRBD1	TGTGCCAGCAGTTCGACAGGGGATCAGCCCCAGCATTTT	CASSSTGDQPQHF
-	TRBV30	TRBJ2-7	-	TGTGCCTGGAGGAGGCGTCCCTCCTACGAGCAGTACTTC	CAWRRRPSYEQYF
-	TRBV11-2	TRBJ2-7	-	TGTGCCAGCAGCTTGAACAGGGTGGGCTACGAGCAGTACTTC	CASSLNRVGYEQYF
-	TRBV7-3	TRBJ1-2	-	TGTGCCAGCAGCTTATCCTCGGACCCCTCGCACTATGGCTACACCTTC	CASSLSSDPSHYGYTF
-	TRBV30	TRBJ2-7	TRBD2	TGTGCCGGGCTAACTAGCGGGGTCGCCGGGGAGTACTTC	CAGLTSGVAGEYF
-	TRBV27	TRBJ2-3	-	TGTGCCAGCAGTTTAAGTCGGGGAGGAGATACGCAGTATTTT	CASSLSRGGDTQYF
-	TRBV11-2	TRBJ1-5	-	TGTGCCAGCAGCTTAGGACGTGGCCTGGGGCATCAGCCCCAGCATTTT	CASSLGRGLGHQPQHF
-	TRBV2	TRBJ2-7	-	TGTGCCTCAGGGGTATCCTACGAGCAGTACTTC	CASGVSYEQYF
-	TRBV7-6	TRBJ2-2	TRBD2	TGTGCCAGCAGTCCACTAGCGGGAGACGGGGAGCTGTTTTTT	CASSPLAGDGELFF
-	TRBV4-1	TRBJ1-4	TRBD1	TGCGCCAGCAGCCAAGTCAGGGGGCCGGGGCTATCTTTCGCTAATGAAAAACTGTTTTTT	CASSQVRGPGLSFANEKLFF
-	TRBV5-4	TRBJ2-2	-	TGTGCCAGCAGCCCGGGGACAAAGGACCCCGGGGAGCTGTTTTTT	CASSPGTKDPGELFF
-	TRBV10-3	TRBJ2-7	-	TGTGCCATCAGTGAGTCGCGGGAAGGGAACGAGCAGTACTTC	CAISESREGNEQYF
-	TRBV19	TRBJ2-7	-	TGTGCCAGTAGTACCGTCGGGGGAGTCCACGAGCAGTACTTC	CASSTVGGVHEQYF
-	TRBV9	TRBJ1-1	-	TGTGCCAGCAGCGTAGGAGGGATGATGAACACTGAAGCTTTCTTT	CASSVGGMMNTEAFF
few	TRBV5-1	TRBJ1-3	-	TGCGCCAGCAGCTTGGCACAAGGGACACACACCATATATTTT	CASSLAQGTHTIYF
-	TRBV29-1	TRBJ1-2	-	TGCAGCGTTGACGGGACTCCGGTTCACTATGGCTACACCTTC	CSVDGTPVHYGYTF
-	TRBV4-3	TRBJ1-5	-	TGCGCCAGCAGCCAAGAGCGACATCAGCCCCAGCATTTT	CASSQERHQPQHF
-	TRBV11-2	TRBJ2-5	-	TGTGCCAGCAGCTTAAGGGAGACCCAGTACTTC	CASSLRETQYF
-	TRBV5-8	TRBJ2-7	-	TGTGCCAGCAGCATACTCCCCGGGCAGGGAGGTTACGAGCAGTACTTC	CASSILPGQGGYEQYF
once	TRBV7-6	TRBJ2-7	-	TGTGCCAGCAGCTTACGTACAGGGGGGGACTACGAGCAGTACTTC	CASSLRTGGDYEQYF
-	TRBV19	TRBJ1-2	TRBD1	TGTGCCAGTAGTAAGGGGCGGACAGGAGCAGATGGCTACACCTTC	CASSKGRTGADGYTF
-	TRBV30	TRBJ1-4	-	TGTGCCTGGAGCCTACAACAAACTAATGAAAAACTGTTTTTT	CAWSLQQTNEKLFF
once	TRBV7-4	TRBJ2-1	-	TGTGCCAGCAGCTCTGGGGCCTTAGCGGACCAAAGCTCCTACAATGAGCAGTTCTTC	CASSSGALADQSSYNEQFF